One sample yielded the 2 T cell receptor beta chains listed below, sequenced in a study of T cell repertoires in cytomegalovirus infection. Antigen specificity for these receptors is unknown. MiXCR, applied by TCRdb to the reads, yields one record per CDR3 protein. The data contain about 830,000 distinct CDR3 sequences, over 25% of them singletons. The starting material was cultured CD8+ T cells from PBMCs, obtained from culture after CMV antigen stimulation. These TCRs come from a human donor in good health (CMV status not recorded). Some clones in this sample may be carry-over from other donors' samples.

This chain links TRBV6-5 with TRBJ2-5; 9 nucleotides align to TRBD2. The CDR3 covers 16 residues. The ends lost 0 bases at V and 3 bases at J; junction bases unmatched: 5. Germline V gene lookup returns CDR1 MNHEY and CDR2 SVGAGI. The CDR3 DNA is TGTGCCAGCAGTTACTCTGGTAGCGGGGGCAAAGAGACCCAGTACTTC. As protein: CASSYSGSGGKETQYF.

The chain has TRBV7-9 and TRBJ1-1, with D possibly being TRBD1 (5 bases). This CDR3 region has 13 residues. V was shortened by 7 bases and J by 10 bases, with 19 bases between the two germline ends. CDR1 and CDR2 from the germline V gene are SEHNR and FQNEAQ (reference sequence). The CDR3 DNA reads as TGTGCCAGCACCCAGGGACTGGCCCGAGGAGCTTTCTTT. This sequence encodes CASTQGLARGAFF.